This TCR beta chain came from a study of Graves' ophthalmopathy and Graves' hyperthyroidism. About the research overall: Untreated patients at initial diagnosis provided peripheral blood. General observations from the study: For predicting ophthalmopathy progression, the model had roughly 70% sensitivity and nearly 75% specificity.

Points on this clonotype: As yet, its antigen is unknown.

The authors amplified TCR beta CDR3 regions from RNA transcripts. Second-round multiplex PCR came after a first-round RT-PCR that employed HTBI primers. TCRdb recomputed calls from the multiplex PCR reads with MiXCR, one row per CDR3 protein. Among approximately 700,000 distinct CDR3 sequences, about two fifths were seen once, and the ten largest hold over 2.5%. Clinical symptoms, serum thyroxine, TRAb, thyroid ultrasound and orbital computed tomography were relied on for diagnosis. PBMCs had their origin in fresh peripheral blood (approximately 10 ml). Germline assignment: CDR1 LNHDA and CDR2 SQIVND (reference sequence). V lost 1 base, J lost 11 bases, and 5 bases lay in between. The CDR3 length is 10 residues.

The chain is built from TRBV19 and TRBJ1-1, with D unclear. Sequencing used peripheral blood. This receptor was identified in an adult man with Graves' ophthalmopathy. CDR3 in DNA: TGTGCCAGTAGTATAGGGACGGCTTTCTTT. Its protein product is CASSIGTAFF.